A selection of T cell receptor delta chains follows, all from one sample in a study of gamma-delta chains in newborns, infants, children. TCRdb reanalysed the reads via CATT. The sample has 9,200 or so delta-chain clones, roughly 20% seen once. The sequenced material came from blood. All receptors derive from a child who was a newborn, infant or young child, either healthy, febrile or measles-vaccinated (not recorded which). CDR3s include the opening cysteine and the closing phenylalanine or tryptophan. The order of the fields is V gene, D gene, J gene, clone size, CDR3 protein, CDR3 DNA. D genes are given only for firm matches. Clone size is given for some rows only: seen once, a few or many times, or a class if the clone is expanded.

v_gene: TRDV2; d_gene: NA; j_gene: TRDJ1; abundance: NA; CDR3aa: CACDALRARGDKLIF; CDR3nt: TGTGCCTGTGACGCCCTGCGGGCGAGGGGGGATAAACTCATCTTT
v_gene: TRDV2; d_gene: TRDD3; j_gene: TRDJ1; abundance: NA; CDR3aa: CACELLGGQYTDKLIF; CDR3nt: TGTGCCTGTGAGTTGCTGGGGGGTCAGTACACCGATAAACTCATCTTT
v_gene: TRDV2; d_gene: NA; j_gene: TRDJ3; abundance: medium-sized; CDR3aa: CACDTVLESSWDTRQMFF; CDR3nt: TGTGCCTGTGACACCGTACTGGAGAGCTCCTGGGACACCCGACAGATGTTTTTC
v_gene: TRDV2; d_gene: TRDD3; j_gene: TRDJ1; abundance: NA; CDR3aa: CACGTLLGDTPYASDKLIF; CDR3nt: TGTGCCTGTGGCACCTTGCTGGGGGATACGCCCTACGCATCAGATAAACTCATCTTT
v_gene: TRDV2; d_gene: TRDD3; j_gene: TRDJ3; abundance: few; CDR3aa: CACDTGYARSSWDTRQMFF; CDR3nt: TGTGCCTGTGACACCGGATACGCTCGGAGCTCCTGGGACACCCGACAGATGTTTTTC
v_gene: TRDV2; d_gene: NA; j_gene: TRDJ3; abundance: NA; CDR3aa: CACDTVGFSWDTRQMFF; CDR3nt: TGTGCCTGTGACACCGTGGGGTTCTCCTGGGACACCCGGCAGATGTTTTTC
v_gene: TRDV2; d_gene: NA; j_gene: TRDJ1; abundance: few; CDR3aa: CACDTLPVSDKLIF; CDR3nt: TGTGCCTGTGACACCCTACCCGTAAGCGATAAACTCATCTTT
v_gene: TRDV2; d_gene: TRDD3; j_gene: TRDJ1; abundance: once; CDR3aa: CACDTAFRTGGYWEGKYTDKLIF; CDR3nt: TGTGCCTGTGACACGGCTTTTAGAACTGGGGGATACTGGGAGGGTAAGTACACCGATAAACTCATCTTT
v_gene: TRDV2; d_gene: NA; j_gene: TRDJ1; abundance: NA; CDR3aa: CACDRSGGYRRADKLIF; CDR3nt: TGTGCCTGTGACAGAAGCGGGGGGTACAGGCGGGCCGATAAACTCATCTTT
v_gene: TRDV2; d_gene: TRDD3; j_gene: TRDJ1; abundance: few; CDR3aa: CACDTLGDSYTDKLIF; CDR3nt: TGTGCCTGTGACACCTTGGGGGATTCGTACACCGATAAACTCATCTTT
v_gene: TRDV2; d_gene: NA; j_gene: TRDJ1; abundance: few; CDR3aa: CACDTVSKKADKLIF; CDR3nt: TGTGCCTGTGACACCGTATCGAAGAAAGCCGATAAACTCATCTTT
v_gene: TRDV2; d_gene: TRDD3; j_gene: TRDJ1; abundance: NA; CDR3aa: CACVPINWGIDTDKLIF; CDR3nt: TGTGCCTGTGTCCCGATCAACTGGGGGATCGATACCGATAAACTCATCTTT
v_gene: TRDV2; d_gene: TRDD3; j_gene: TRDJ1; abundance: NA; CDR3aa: CACQELGDTRPIF; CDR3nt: TGTGCCTGCCAGGAGCTGGGGGATACGCGACCCATCTTT
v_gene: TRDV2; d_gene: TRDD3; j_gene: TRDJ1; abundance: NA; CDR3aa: CACDTWGIQGTDKLIF; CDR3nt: TGTGCCTGTGACACCTGGGGGATACAAGGCACCGATAAACTCATCTTT
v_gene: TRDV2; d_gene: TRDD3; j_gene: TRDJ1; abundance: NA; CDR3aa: CACDVLGDTLALNTDKLIF; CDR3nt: TGTGCCTGTGACGTACTGGGGGATACACTGGCCTTGAACACCGATAAACTCATCTTT
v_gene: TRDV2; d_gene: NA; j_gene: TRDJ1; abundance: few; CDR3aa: CACDPLGTPYTDKLIF; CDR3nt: TGTGCCTGTGACCCCCTGGGGACCCCGTACACCGATAAACTCATCTTT
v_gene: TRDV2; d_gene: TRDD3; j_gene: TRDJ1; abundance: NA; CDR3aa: CACDTLPTGGYTDKLIF; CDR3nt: TGTGCCTGTGACACTCTACCAACTGGGGGATACACCGATAAACTCATCTTT
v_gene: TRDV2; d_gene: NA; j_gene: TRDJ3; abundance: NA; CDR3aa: CACDTVPQPSSWDTRQMFF; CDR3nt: TGTGCCTGTGACACCGTCCCCCAACCAAGCTCCTGGGACACCCGACAGATGTTTTTC
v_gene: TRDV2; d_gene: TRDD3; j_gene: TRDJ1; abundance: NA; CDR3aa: CACDPLGDTPDKLIF; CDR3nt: TGTGCCTGTGACCCACTGGGGGATACGCCCGATAAACTCATCTTT
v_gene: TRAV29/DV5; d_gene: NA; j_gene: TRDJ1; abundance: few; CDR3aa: CASNRESWALGTNGTYTDKLIF; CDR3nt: TGTGCCTCTAATCGGGAGTCCTGGGCGCTGGGGACTAATGGGACGTACACCGATAAACTCATCTTT
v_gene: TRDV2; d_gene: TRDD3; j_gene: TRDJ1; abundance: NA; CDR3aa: CACDTLESTGDYTDKLIF; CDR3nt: TGTGCCTGTGACACCCTCGAGTCAACTGGGGATTACACCGATAAACTCATCTTT
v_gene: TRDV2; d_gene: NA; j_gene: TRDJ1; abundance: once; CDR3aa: CACVVVLTCGYDKLIF; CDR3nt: TGTGCCTGTGTCGTTGTCCTTACTTGTGGATACGATAAACTCATCTTT
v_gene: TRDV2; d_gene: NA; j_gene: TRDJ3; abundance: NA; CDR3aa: CACDTGFSKGLSWDTRQMFF; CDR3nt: TGTGCCTGTGACACCGGCTTTTCTAAAGGTCTCTCCTGGGACACCCGACAGATGTTTTTC
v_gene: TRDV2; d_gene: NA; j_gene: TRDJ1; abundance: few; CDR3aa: CACDAVGGYTDKLIF; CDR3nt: TGTGCCTGTGACGCCGTGGGCGGGTACACCGATAAACTCATCTTT
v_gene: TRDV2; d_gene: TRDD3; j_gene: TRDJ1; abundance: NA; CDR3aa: CACDTVRLLGDTGADKLIF; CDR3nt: TGTGCCTGTGACACCGTACGTCTACTGGGGGATACCGGGGCCGATAAACTCATCTTT
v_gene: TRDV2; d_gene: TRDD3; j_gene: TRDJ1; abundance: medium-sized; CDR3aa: CACDGLGGGYATDKLIF; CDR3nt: TGTGCCTGTGACGGGTTGGGTGGGGGATACGCCACCGATAAACTCATCTTT
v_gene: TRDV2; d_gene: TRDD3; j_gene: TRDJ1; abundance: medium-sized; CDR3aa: CARSTGGYVSYTDKLIF; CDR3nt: TGTGCCCGGAGTACTGGGGGATACGTTTCGTACACCGATAAACTCATCTTT
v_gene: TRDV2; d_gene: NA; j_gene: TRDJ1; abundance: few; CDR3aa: CACDTFALGGLGPRGDTDKLIF; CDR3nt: TGTGCCTGTGACACCTTTGCCCTAGGGGGTCTGGGGCCGAGGGGGGACACCGATAAACTCATCTTT
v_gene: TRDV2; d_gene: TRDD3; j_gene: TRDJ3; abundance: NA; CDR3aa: CACDDYWGTSWDTRQMFF; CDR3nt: TGTGCCTGTGACGACTACTGGGGAACATCCTGGGACACCCGACAGATGTTTTTC
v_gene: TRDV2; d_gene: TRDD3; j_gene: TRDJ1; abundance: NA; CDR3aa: CACDKLLGDGRTDKLIF; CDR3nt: TGTGCCTGTGACAAACTGCTGGGGGATGGGAGGACCGATAAACTCATCTTT
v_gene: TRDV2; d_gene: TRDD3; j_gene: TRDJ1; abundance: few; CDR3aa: CACDTLTGGYFSKDKLIF; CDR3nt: TGTGCCTGTGACACCCTTACTGGGGGATACTTCTCAAAGGATAAACTCATCTTT
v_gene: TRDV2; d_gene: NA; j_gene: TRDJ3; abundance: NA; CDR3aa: CACDTAPTSSWDTRQMFF; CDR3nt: TGTGCCTGTGACACCGCGCCCACGAGCTCCTGGGACACCCGACAGATGTTTTTC
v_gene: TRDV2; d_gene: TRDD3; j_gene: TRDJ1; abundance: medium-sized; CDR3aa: CACDTLPQPLLGDTISSLIF; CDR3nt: TGTGCCTGTGACACTTTACCTCAACCCTTACTGGGGGATACAATCTCCTCACTCATCTTT
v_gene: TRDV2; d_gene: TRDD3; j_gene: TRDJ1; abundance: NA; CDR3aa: CACDTITGGYRTDKLIF; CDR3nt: TGTGCCTGTGACACCATTACTGGGGGATACCGGACCGATAAACTCATCTTT
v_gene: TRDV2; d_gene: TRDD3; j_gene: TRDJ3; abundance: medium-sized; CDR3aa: CACDRLGDTQSWDTRQMFF; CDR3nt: TGTGCCTGTGACAGACTGGGGGATACGCAATCCTGGGACACCCGACAGATGTTTTTC
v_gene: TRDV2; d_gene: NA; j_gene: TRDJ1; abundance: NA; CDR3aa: CACEPMGETYTDKLIF; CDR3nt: TGTGCCTGTGAGCCTATGGGAGAAACGTACACCGATAAACTCATCTTT
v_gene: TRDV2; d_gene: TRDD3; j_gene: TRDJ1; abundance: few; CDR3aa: CACDTVGGSTDKLIF; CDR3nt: TGTGCCTGTGACACGGTTGGGGGATCTACCGATAAACTCATCTTT